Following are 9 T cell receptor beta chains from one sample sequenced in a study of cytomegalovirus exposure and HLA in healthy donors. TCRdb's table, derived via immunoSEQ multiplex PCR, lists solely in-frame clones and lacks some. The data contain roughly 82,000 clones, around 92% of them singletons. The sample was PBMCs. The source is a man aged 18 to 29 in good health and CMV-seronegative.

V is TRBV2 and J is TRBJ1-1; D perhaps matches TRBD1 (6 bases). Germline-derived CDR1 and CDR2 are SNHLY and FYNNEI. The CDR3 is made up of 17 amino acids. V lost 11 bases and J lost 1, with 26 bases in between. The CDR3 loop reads CAAWYAGGTSTNTEAFF. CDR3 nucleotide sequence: TGTGCCGCGTGGTACGCGGGGGGCACCTCTACGAACACTGAAGCTTTCTTT.

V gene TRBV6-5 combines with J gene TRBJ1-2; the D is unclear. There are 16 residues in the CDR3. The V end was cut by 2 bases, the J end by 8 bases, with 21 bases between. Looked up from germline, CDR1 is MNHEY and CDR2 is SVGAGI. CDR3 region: CASSYQIDRRHRGYTF. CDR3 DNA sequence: TGTGCCAGCAGTTACCAGATTGACCGCAGACATCGCGGCTACACCTTC.

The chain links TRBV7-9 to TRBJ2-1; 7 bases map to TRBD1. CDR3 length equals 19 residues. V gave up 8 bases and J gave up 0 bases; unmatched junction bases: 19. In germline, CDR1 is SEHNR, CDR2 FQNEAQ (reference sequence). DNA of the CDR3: TGTGCCAGCGGAATATACAGGGGCGTACTTTCGAGCTCCTACAATGAGCAGTTCTTC. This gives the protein CASGIYRGVLSSSYNEQFF.

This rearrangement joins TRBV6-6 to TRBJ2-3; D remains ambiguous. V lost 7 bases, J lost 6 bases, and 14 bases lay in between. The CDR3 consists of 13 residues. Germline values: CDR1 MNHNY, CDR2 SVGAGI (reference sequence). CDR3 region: CASTLLFLDTQYF. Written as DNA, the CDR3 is TGTGCCAGCACCCTATTATTCTTGGATACGCAGTATTTT.

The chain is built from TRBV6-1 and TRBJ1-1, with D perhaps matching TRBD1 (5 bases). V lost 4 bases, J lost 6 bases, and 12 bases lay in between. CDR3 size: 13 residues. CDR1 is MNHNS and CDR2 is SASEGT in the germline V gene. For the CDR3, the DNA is TGTGCCAGCAGTGCGTACAGGTTGGCTGAAGCTTTCTTT. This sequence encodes CASSAYRLAEAFF.

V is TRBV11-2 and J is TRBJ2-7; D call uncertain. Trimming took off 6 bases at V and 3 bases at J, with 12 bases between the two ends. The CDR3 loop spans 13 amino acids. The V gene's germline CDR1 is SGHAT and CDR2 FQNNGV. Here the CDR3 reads CASRPTAGYEQYF. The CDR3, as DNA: TGTGCCAGCAGACCCACGGCAGGCTACGAGCAGTACTTC. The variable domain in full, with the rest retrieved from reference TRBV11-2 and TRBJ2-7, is EAGVAQSPRYKIIEKRQSVAFWCNPISGHATLYWYQQILGQGPKLLIQFQNNGVVDDSQLPKDRFSAERLKGVDSTLKIQPAKLEDSAVYLCASRPTAGYEQYFGPGTRLTVT.

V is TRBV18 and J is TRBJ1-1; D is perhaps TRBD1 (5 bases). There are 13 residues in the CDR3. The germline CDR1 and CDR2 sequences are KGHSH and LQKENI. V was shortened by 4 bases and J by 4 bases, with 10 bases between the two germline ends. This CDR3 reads CASSQRTTTEAFF. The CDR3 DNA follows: TGTGCCAGCTCACAACGGACAACCACTGAAGCTTTCTTT.

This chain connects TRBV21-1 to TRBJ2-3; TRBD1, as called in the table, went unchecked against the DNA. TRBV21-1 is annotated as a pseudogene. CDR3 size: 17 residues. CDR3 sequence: CASSKVSDRGQTDTQYF. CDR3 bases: TGTGCCAGCAGCAAAGTGAGCGACAGGGGGCAAACAGATACGCAGTATTTT.

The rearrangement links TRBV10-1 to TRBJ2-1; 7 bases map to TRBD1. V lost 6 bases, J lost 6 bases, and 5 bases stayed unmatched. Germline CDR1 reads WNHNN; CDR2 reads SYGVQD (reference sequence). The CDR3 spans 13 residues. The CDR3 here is CASRVWDSNEQFF. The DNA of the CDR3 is TGCGCCAGCAGGGTGTGGGACAGCAATGAGCAGTTCTTC.